This T cell receptor (beta chain) appears in the sequencing data of a study of cytomegalovirus exposure and HLA in healthy donors. Sequencing used immunoSEQ multiplex PCR; TCRdb keeps in-frame clones, though not all of them. The data show about 150,000 clones, 94% seen once. The receptor's source is a man between 18 and 35 years old in good health and CMV-seropositive. Sample: PBMCs.

In nucleotides, the CDR3 is TGTGCCAGCAGTTACTCGGAGGGGCGGACTGAAGCTTTCTTT. Translated: CASSYSEGRTEAFF. The chain carries TRBV6-5 and TRBJ1-1; tentative D call: TRBD1 (5 bases). Per germline, CDR1 MNHEY and CDR2 SVGAGI. V was cut by 0 bases and J by 5 bases, with 10 bases left in between. The CDR3 totals 14 residues.